The 32 T cell receptor beta chains below all came from one sample that was sequenced in a study of memory CD4+ T cells and cytomegalovirus serostatus. TCRdb's table, derived via immunoSEQ multiplex PCR, lists solely in-frame clones and lacks some. The sample yields more than 55,000 clones, approximately 78% seen once. Single viable CD3+CD4+CD8-CD45RO+ cells were sorted as the memory CD4+ T cells. The source material was memory CD4+ T cells from blood. The source of these receptors is an adult in good health and CMV-seronegative.

The chain recombines TRBV18 with TRBJ2-1; the D call may be TRBD1 or TRBD2 (6 bases each). V lost 3 bases, J lost 0 bases, and 15 bases lay in between. There are 17 residues in the CDR3. CDR1 and CDR2 (germline): KGHSH, LQKENI. The CDR3 spells CASSPPSGAPSYNEQFF. The CDR3 bases are TGTGCCAGCTCACCCCCCTCGGGGGCCCCCTCCTACAATGAGCAGTTCTTC.

There are many counts of this clone. CDR3 amino acids: CASSEIASGNTIYF. The CDR3 DNA sequence: TGTGCCAGCAGTGAAATAGCCTCTGGAAACACCATATATTTT. This chain connects TRBV2 to TRBJ1-3; D ambiguous. The CDR3 spans 14 residues. Germline CDR1 is SNHLY and CDR2 is FYNNEI. V lost 2 bases to trimming and J lost 0 bases, with 5 bases between them.

The V call is TRBV7-9, the J call TRBJ1-2, with D possibly matching TRBD1 (6 bases). The CDR3 loop spans 12 amino acids. V was pared by 4 bases and J by 10 bases, with 13 bases between. Germline CDR1 SEHNR, CDR2 FQNEAQ (reference sequence). DNA of the CDR3: TGTGCCAGCAGCTACGAGACAGGAGACTACACCTTC. It is translated as CASSYETGDYTF.

This chain connects TRBV14 to TRBJ2-1; maybe TRBD1 (6 bases). With 2 bases removed from V and 4 bases from J, the gap between germline ends came to 12 bases. This CDR3 is built from 15 residues. Germline V gene lookup returns CDR1 SGHDN and CDR2 FVKESK. CDR3 sequence: CASSQKADSYNEQFF. CDR3 nucleotide sequence: TGTGCCAGCAGCCAAAAAGCGGACAGTTACAATGAGCAGTTCTTC.

This chain links TRBV10-3 with TRBJ2-3; 15 bases align to TRBD2. Germline V gene lookup returns CDR1 ENHRY and CDR2 SYGVKD. The CDR3 contains 18 residues. V gave up 9 bases and J gave up 3 bases; unmatched junction bases: 13. The CDR3 nucleotides read TGTGCCATAAGACCTGGACTAGCGGGAGGGCCAGGTACAGATACGCAGTATTTT. It is translated as CAIRPGLAGGPGTDTQYF.

This clone showed up just a few times. The J gene is TRBJ1-5, the V gene TRBV19; TRBD1 might be the D (6 bases). This CDR3 spans 13 amino acids. Trimming stripped 5 bases from V and 7 bases from J, with 12 bases between. In germline, CDR1 is LNHDA, CDR2 SQIVND (reference sequence). CDR3 sequence reads: CASSDRSGQPQHF. The DNA for the CDR3 is TGTGCCAGTAGTGACAGGTCCGGGCAGCCCCAGCATTTT.

V and J are TRBV10-2 and TRBJ2-2; TRBD2 might be the D (5 bases). CDR3 length: 15 amino acids. Per the germline V gene, CDR1 is WSHSY and CDR2 is SAAADI. Trimming pared 10 bases from V and 0 bases from J, leaving 15 bases between. This chain's CDR3 is CATRGQLANTGELFF. DNA for the CDR3: TGCGCCACCAGAGGGCAGCTCGCGAACACCGGGGAGCTGTTTTTT.

The chain recombines TRBV7-2 with TRBJ2-7; possibly TRBD2 for D (5 bases). Germline lookup yields CDR1 SGHTA and CDR2 FQGNSA. The CDR3 covers 15 residues. Trimming removed 5 bases from V and 1 base from J, with 15 bases in between. CDR3 region: CASSPSRTRSYEQYF. CDR3 bases: TGTGCCAGCAGCCCCTCCCGGACTCGTTCCTACGAGCAGTACTTC.

The gene calls are TRBV27 and TRBJ1-2, with 8 bases fitting TRBD1. The germline V gene encodes CDR1 MNHEY and CDR2 SMNVEV (reference sequence). The junction had 9 bases not matched to a gene; V was cut back by 8 bases and J by 7 bases. The CDR3 totals 13 residues. In DNA form, the CDR3 reads TGTGCCAGCCGCCCGGACAGGGCCGCTGGCTACACCTTC. Translating gives CASRPDRAAGYTF.

Written as DNA, the CDR3 is TGCAGCGTTGTAAGGGCTGGCGCGACTGAAGCTTTCTTT. This codes for CSVVRAGATEAFF. The V call is TRBV29-1, the J call TRBJ1-1; D gene uncertain. Trimming removed 4 bases at V and 5 bases at J, with 14 bases between. Germline CDR1 is SQVTM and CDR2 is ANQGSEA. The CDR3 covers 13 residues.

J is TRBJ1-2 and V is TRBV18, with D perhaps matching TRBD1 (5 bases). Per germline, CDR1 KGHSH and CDR2 LQKENI. V dropped 3 bases and J dropped 1 base, with 12 bases sitting between them. This CDR3 contains 15 residues. CDR3 DNA: TGTGCCAGCTCACCGGATAGACAGTTTAACTATGGCTACACCTTC. Protein product: CASSPDRQFNYGYTF.

This clone appeared a single time. The rearrangement links TRBV28 to TRBJ1-1; no reliable D call. The length of the CDR3 is 8 residues. V dropped 8 bases and J dropped 7 bases, with 2 bases sitting between them. The V gene's germline CDR1 is MDHEN and CDR2 SYDVKM. For the CDR3, the DNA is TGTGCCAGCGGTGAAGCTTTCTTT. Its protein product is CASGEAFF. The full variable domain, rest sourced from reference TRBV28 and TRBJ1-1, is DVKVTQSSRYLVKRTGEKVFLECVQDMDHENMFWYRQDPGLGLRLIYFSYDVKMKEKGDIPEGYSVSREKKERFSLILESASTNQTSMYLCASGEAFFGQGTRLTVV.

This clone was observed a single time. The V and J genes are TRBV6-5 and TRBJ1-4; D is uncertain. This CDR3 region has 15 residues. Between the trimmed V and J ends, which lost 0 bases and 6 bases, there was a span of 11 bases. Germline-derived CDR1 and CDR2 are MNHEY and SVGAGI. The CDR3 region has the DNA TGTGCCAGCAGTTACTCAGGTGCAGGTTATGAAAAACTGTTTTTT. Translating it yields CASSYSGAGYEKLFF.

The chain links TRBV5-4 to TRBJ2-1; the match to TRBD2 covers 10 bases. Germline lookup yields CDR1 SGHNT and CDR2 YYREEE (reference sequence). The CDR3 length is 15 residues. V lost 1 base and J lost 7; bases outside the gene matches: 5. In DNA, the CDR3 is TGTGCCAGCAGCTTGAAGTTAGCGGGGGGTAATGAGCAGTTCTTC. Translated: CASSLKLAGGNEQFF.

The chain is built from TRBV19 and TRBJ1-5, with no clear D. CDR3 length: 13 amino acids. V was pared by 1 base and J by 9 bases, with 10 bases between. CDR1 is LNHDA, CDR2 SQIVND, per germline (reference sequence). This CDR3 is CASSIAGTRPQHF. DNA of the CDR3: TGTGCCAGTAGTATAGCGGGAACACGGCCCCAGCATTTT.

This clone has only a few counts. The rearrangement links TRBV11-2 to TRBJ2-2; D gene unclear. Germline CDR1 is SGHAT and CDR2 is FQNNGV. Trimming stripped 4 bases from V and 1 base from J, with 4 bases between. The CDR3 runs to 13 residues. The CDR3 loop is CASSSMNTGELFF. The DNA for the CDR3 is TGTGCCAGCAGCTCCATGAACACCGGGGAGCTGTTTTTT. Combining the CDR3 with reference TRBV11-2 and TRBJ2-2 gives the whole variable domain EAGVAQSPRYKIIEKRQSVAFWCNPISGHATLYWYQQILGQGPKLLIQFQNNGVVDDSQLPKDRFSAERLKGVDSTLKIQPAKLEDSAVYLCASSSMNTGELFFGEGSRLTVL.

The J gene is TRBJ1-5, the V gene TRBV2; weak D call: TRBD1 (5 bases). This CDR3 region has 19 residues. Trimming pared 1 base from V and 3 bases from J, leaving 22 bases between. Germline-derived CDR1 and CDR2 are SNHLY and FYNNEI. This CDR3 is CASSEEQGKGSRSNQPQHF. The CDR3 bases are TGTGCCAGCAGTGAAGAGCAGGGTAAAGGTTCCAGGTCCAATCAGCCCCAGCATTTT.

This sequence joins TRBV4-1 and TRBJ2-3; TRBD2 aligns across 9 bases. This CDR3 is built from 16 residues. Germline CDR1 reads MGHRA; CDR2 reads YSYEKL. J lost 1 base, V lost 3 bases, and 5 bases had no gene match. CDR3 in DNA: TGCGCCAGCAGCCAGCCAGCGGGAGGCGGCACAGATACGCAGTATTTT. Its protein product is CASSQPAGGGTDTQYF.

V usage is TRBV5-1 and J usage is TRBJ2-2; D is perhaps TRBD1 (6 bases). The CDR3 length is 14 residues. With 4 bases removed from V and 5 bases from J, the gap between germline ends came to 12 bases. Germline CDR1 and CDR2: SGHRS and YFSETQ. For the CDR3, the DNA is TGCGCCAGCAGCGAACAGGGTGGGACCGGGGAGCTGTTTTTT. It codes for CASSEQGGTGELFF.

The rearrangement links TRBV5-6 to TRBJ2-7; unclear D gene. CDR1 SGHDT and CDR2 YYEEEE come from the germline V gene. Trimming shortened V by 6 bases and J by 6 bases, and 16 bases separated the two germline ends. The length of the CDR3 is 13 residues. CDR3 DNA: TGTGCCAGCACCTCCACCGTCTTGGGCGAGCAGTACTTC. Its translation is CASTSTVLGEQYF.

This clone was seen only once. The rearrangement links TRBV6-6 to TRBJ1-1; D is unclear. Between the trimmed V and J ends, which lost 1 base and 0 bases, there was a span of 12 bases. CDR1 MNHNY and CDR2 SVGAGI come from the germline V gene (reference sequence). The CDR3 loop spans 16 amino acids. The CDR3 sequence is CASSYLGRTMNTEAFF. CDR3 DNA sequence: TGTGCCAGCAGTTACTTGGGCAGGACGATGAACACTGAAGCTTTCTTT.

In its sample, this clone was seen once. The V gene is TRBV29-1, the J gene TRBJ2-3, with TRBD2 as a possible D gene (7 bases). V lost 1 base and J lost 3, with 11 bases in between. CDR1 and CDR2 (germline): SQVTM, ANQGSEA. This CDR3 spans 14 amino acids. The CDR3 DNA is TGCAGCGTTGAAGGGGGAGGGGGGACAGATACGCAGTATTTT. This encodes CSVEGGGGTDTQYF.

This clone occurred a few times. The chain couples TRBV19 to TRBJ1-2; tentative D call: TRBD1 (5 bases). This CDR3 contains 13 residues. The V end was cut by 7 bases, the J end by 6 bases, with 15 bases between. Germline values: CDR1 LNHDA, CDR2 SQIVND (reference sequence). CDR3 in DNA: TGTGCCAGTACCTGGACACGGGGGGATGGCTACACCTTC. Residues: CASTWTRGDGYTF.

V gene TRBV5-1 combines with J gene TRBJ1-5; TRBD1 matches at 8 bases. CDR1 is SGHRS, CDR2 YFSETQ, per germline. CDR3 length equals 18 residues. Trimming removed 0 bases from V and 2 bases from J; junction bases left unmatched: 10. The CDR3 protein is CASSLDLDRVQGNQPQHF. The CDR3 bases are TGCGCCAGCAGCTTGGACCTGGACAGGGTTCAGGGCAATCAGCCCCAGCATTTT. Full variable domain (rest looked up from reference TRBV5-1 and TRBJ1-5): KAGVTQTPRYLIKTRGQQVTLSCSPISGHRSVSWYQQTPGQGLQFLFEYFSETQRNKGNFPGRFSGRQFSNSRSEMNVSTLELGDSALYLCASSLDLDRVQGNQPQHFGDGTRLSIL.

This clone turned up a few times. The chain recombines TRBV7-6 with TRBJ2-7; perhaps D is TRBD1 or TRBD2 (5 bases each). The CDR3 extends over 15 amino acids. With 2 bases removed from V and 3 bases from J, the gap between germline ends came to 14 bases. In germline, CDR1 is SGHVS, CDR2 FNYEAQ. The DNA for the CDR3 is TGTGCCAGCAGCTTATCCGGGACGGGCCTCTACGAGCAGTACTTC. Its translation is CASSLSGTGLYEQYF.

The CDR3 DNA reads as TGTGCCAGCAGGCCCCCAGGTATCCGTTTCACAGATACGCAGTATTTT. It specifies CASRPPGIRFTDTQYF. V gene TRBV28 combines with J gene TRBJ2-3, with D unclear. V shed 6 bases and J shed 2 bases, with 18 bases lying between them. This CDR3 has 16 residues. The germline V gene encodes CDR1 MDHEN and CDR2 SYDVKM. Combining the CDR3 with reference TRBV28 and TRBJ2-3 gives the whole variable domain DVKVTQSSRYLVKRTGEKVFLECVQDMDHENMFWYRQDPGLGLRLIYFSYDVKMKEKGDIPEGYSVSREKKERFSLILESASTNQTSMYLCASRPPGIRFTDTQYFGPGTRLTVL.

The chain combines TRBV6-6 with TRBJ2-7; a possible D gene is TRBD2 (6 bases). The ends were cut back, 0 bases at V and 6 bases at J, with 15 bases in the middle. The CDR3 spans 15 residues. Germline V gene data show CDR1 as MNHNY and CDR2 as SVGAGI (reference sequence). The DNA of the CDR3 is TGTGCCAGCAGTTACTCCCGGGGACTTTCCGGCGAGCAGTACTTC. Translation: CASSYSRGLSGEQYF.

V gene TRBV5-1 combines with J gene TRBJ1-1, with TRBD1 as a possible D gene (6 bases). V gave up 1 base and J gave up 3 bases, with 13 bases separating them. The CDR3 runs 15 residues. The germline V gene encodes CDR1 SGHRS and CDR2 YFSETQ. In DNA form, the CDR3 reads TGCGCCAGCAGCTTGAGGTCAGGGGCGGACACTGAAGCTTTCTTT. Its protein is CASSLRSGADTEAFF.

There are a few counts of this clone. This sequence joins TRBV28 and TRBJ1-2; D might be TRBD1 (5 bases). This CDR3 contains 15 residues. CDR1 is MDHEN and CDR2 is SYDVKM in the germline V gene. Trimming pared 5 bases from V and 2 bases from J, leaving 15 bases between. CDR3 sequence (DNA): TGTGCCAGCAGTCCCCTCGGGGGATGGAACTATGGCTACACCTTC. Protein: CASSPLGGWNYGYTF.

The gene calls are TRBV7-3 and TRBJ2-1; 10 nucleotides match TRBD2. The J segment lost 0 bases and the V segment lost 5 bases, leaving 7 bases of the junction unmatched. The CDR3 runs 17 residues. Per the germline V gene, CDR1 is SGHTA and CDR2 is FQGTGA. The CDR3 reads CASSPYLAGVSYNEQFF. The CDR3 region has the DNA TGTGCCAGCAGCCCATACCTAGCGGGAGTCTCCTACAATGAGCAGTTCTTC.

The gene calls are TRBV19 and TRBJ1-3; perhaps TRBD1 as D (6 bases). Trimming cost V 3 bases and J 0 bases, with 9 bases left between them. CDR1 and CDR2 (germline): LNHDA, SQIVND (reference sequence). This CDR3 comprises 15 residues. CDR3 DNA sequence: TGTGCCAGTAGTATCACAGGGTTCTCTGGAAACACCATATATTTT. This encodes CASSITGFSGNTIYF.

The chain links TRBV14 to TRBJ2-3; D tentatively reads TRBD1 or TRBD2 (5 bases each). This CDR3 comprises 16 residues. Per the germline V gene, CDR1 is SGHDN and CDR2 is FVKESK. V was pared by 0 bases and J by 5 bases, with 15 bases between. The CDR3 DNA reads TGTGCCAGCAGCCAAGATGGGGGAGAAAGGGGAGATACGCAGTATTTT. Amino acid sequence: CASSQDGGERGDTQYF.